The subject of this entry is one T cell receptor (beta chain). As yet, its antigen is unknown. The data are from a study of graft-versus-host responses after intestinal transplantation. As for the study in general: All recipients got anti-thymocyte globulin induction, then tacrolimus and steroids for 3 to 4 years. Overall study findings and caveats: Among recipient marrow samples, GvH clones were found; some appeared first in ileum or blood. Peak circulating GvH clone levels were associated with early post-transplant HvG declines. Clonal ratios of graft-versus-host to host-versus-graft in allografts were high for patients exhibiting graft-donor T cell macrochimerism.

Sequenced by immunoSEQ multiplex PCR; TCRdb stores in-frame clones only, minus some. In the table there are 25,000 to 35,000 clones, approximately 80% of which are singletons. V lost 3 bases, J lost 2 bases, and 11 bases lay in between. The CDR3 has 14 amino acids. Germline-derived CDR1 and CDR2 are ENHRY and SYGVKD. This chain links TRBV10-3 with TRBJ2-7; tentative D call: TRBD2 (5 bases). The TCR originated in a human donor who received an intestinal transplant. The sample was unstimulated CD8+ T cells sorted from spleen or lymph node cells, taken before intestinal transplant. CDR3 in amino acids: CAISDQEGPYEQYF. DNA of the CDR3: TGTGCCATCAGTGATCAAGAGGGCCCCTACGAGCAGTACTTC.